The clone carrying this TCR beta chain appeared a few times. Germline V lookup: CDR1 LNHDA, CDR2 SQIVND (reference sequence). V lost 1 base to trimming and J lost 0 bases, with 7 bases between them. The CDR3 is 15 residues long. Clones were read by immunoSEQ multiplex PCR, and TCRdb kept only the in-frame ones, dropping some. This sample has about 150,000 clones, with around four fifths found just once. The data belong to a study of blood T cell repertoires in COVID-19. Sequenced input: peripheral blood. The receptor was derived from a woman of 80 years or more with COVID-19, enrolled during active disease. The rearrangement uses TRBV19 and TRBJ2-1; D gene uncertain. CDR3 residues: CASSIGSSSYNEQFF. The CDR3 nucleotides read TGTGCCAGTAGTATAGGATCTAGCTCCTACAATGAGCAGTTCTTC.